This paragraph covers one TCR beta chain sequence. This entry belongs to a study of T-cell reconstitution after alpha-beta-depleted transplantation in children. This CDR3 spans 15 amino acids. Losses at the gene ends were 6 bases for V and 3 bases for J; bases not matched to a gene: 10. Looked up from germline, CDR1 is DFQATT and CDR2 is SNEGSKA (reference sequence). TCRbeta library preparation incorporated unique molecular identifiers. TCRdb re-called the PCR reads through MiXCR, storing one row per CDR3 protein. The sample holds hundreds of thousands of distinct CDR3 sequences; about 24% are singletons and the top ten take about 5%.

The receptor comes from a female patient younger than 10 who had a stem cell transplant for congenital amegakaryocytic thrombocytopenia, so the T cells may come from the graft donor. The rearrangement uses TRBV20-1 and TRBJ2-2; 7 nucleotides match TRBD1. The specimen was PBMCs, mostly from graft donor cells, collected 360 days after TCRalphabeta/CD19-depleted stem cell transplant. The CDR3 region is CSALERTGDTGELFF. DNA for the CDR3: TGCAGTGCACTGGAACGGACAGGCGACACCGGGGAGCTGTTTTTT.